The clone carrying this T cell receptor beta chain was counted ten times or more. The target antigen is unknown. This entry belongs to a study of T cells in Graves' hyperthyroidism and ophthalmopathy. Study-level information: Any treatment followed the collection of peripheral blood at initial diagnosis.

Together with thyroid ultrasound, orbital computed tomography, serum thyroxine and TRAb, clinical symptoms were used for diagnoses. Isolation of PBMCs was performed on about 9.9 ml fresh peripheral blood. Study-level results: Blood also held most thyroid clonotypes expanded beyond 0.001.

Amplification targeted TCR beta CDR3 regions from RNA transcripts. Carried out on the TCR CDR3, a first-round RT-PCR used the HTBI primer set. MiXCR was run by TCRdb on the multiplex PCR reads, yielding one entry per CDR3 protein. This sample yields about 370,000 distinct CDR3 sequences, of which around 15% are seen a single time; under 25% belongs to the top ten. This CDR3 is built from 12 residues. Trimming left V 6 bases short and J 3 bases short, with 6 bases between. Germline V gene data show CDR1 as LGHDT and CDR2 as YNNKEL (reference sequence). Sequencing was performed on blood. This chain uses TRBV3-1 with TRBJ2-1; D not resolved. This TCR came from a woman aged 55-75 years with Graves' ophthalmopathy. DNA for the CDR3: TGTGCCAGCAGAGACCACTACAATGAGCAGTTCTTC. It specifies CASRDHYNEQFF.